This entry is about one TCR beta chain. In its sample, this clonotype was seen a few times. No cognate antigen has been identified for it. No clone much larger than this one lies a single base away; base qualities are absent. Systemically healthy Caucasian individuals from Russia, some 40 in total and aged roughly 6 to 100 years, were included as donors. About 10 milliliters of peripheral blood were collected from each donor into EDTA-treated Vacutainer tubes. Ficoll-Paque density-gradient centrifugation was used to isolate PBMCs, with at least 7 million per sample. Trizol reagent was used to extract total RNA from PBMCs, with at least 6 micrograms per sample. For every donor, an aliquot of PBMCs went through flow cytometry to measure the percentages of naive CD45RAhigh/CD27high T cells. The data belong to a study of blood T cells in healthy people across ages (dated by TCRdb to the mid-2010s). For context, the study as a whole: Template switching captured roughly one uniquely barcoded TCR beta cDNA molecule per two T cells in model experiments. To track age-related changes in TCR beta repertoire diversity, the study relied on deep sequencing normalized with unique cDNA molecular identifiers. The donors were divided into four age groups: young (average around 16 years), middle-aged (almost 40), aged (under 70) and long-lived (approximately 74). Two additional independent replicas of 1 million unique cDNA reads from the same blood draw were analyzed for two donors (one aged 18 to 30 and one aged 80 or older). To avoid experimental bias, donors of different ages were randomly spread across the sequencing lanes.

Library construction relied on 5' RACE. The sample was run on an Illumina HiSeq 2500. A second PCR of about 7 to 12 cycles was performed with a sample-barcoded 5' primer and a J-beta primer mix. A unique molecular identifier was introduced onto each TCR beta cDNA molecule by a template-switch 5' adaptor carrying 12 random nucleotides. Each sample yielded at least 2.5 million CDR3-containing paired-end reads. First-strand cDNA was synthesized from all RNA with the Mint cDNA synthesis kit, primed by a TRBC-specific oligonucleotide. After uracil-DNA glycosylase treatment, a first 18-cycle PCR used universal primers M1SS and BC2_uni_R on all cDNA. Per the original workflow: For normalization, 1 million high-quality reads, each with a distinct molecular identifier, were randomly selected from each sample. Reads sharing molecular identifiers were discarded rather than binned into consensus sequences. MiTCR, run with a Q25 quality threshold and the strictest error-elimination algorithm, handled CDR3 identification, clonotype clustering and error correction. A nonparametric unseen species model with Euler transformation was used to estimate a lower bound on total TCR beta diversity. TCRdb ran its own pipeline on the public reads, namely fastp trimming at Q25 and MiXCR clone calling, and kept in-frame beta chains. Rows are combined by CDR3 protein, so each entry shows the most common genes and DNA. The V and J calls and clone size are TCRdb's, not the authors'. The sample has 700,000 to 850,000 distinct CDR3 sequences on record, around 34% of them singletons. Of the sample, 10% to 15% falls within the top ten clones.

What the research found in general, with its limitations: Compared with the aged group, more naive CD4+ T cells, fewer expanded clones and increased TCR diversity were shown by the long-lived group, suggesting age selection. Conclusive comparison of naive and antigen-experienced compartments was prevented by the profiling of bulk unsorted PBMCs. Observed TCR beta diversity per million T cells fell roughly linearly with age, and a significant reduction was already apparent by age roughly 40. A strong correlation was found between observed TCR beta diversity and the percentage of naive T cells measured by flow cytometry. Because the CMV infection status of the donors was unknown, age-related changes in expanded clonotypes may potentially have been confounded. Estimates of total diversity from one million sequenced T cells were regarded as lower bounds and underestimates.

The receptor's source is a man between 18 and 35 years old in good health. The sample consisted of blood.

In nucleotide form, the sequence is TGTGCCAGCCTCCAAGGGGGGGTGGGAATTTACACTGAAGCTTTCTTT. It is translated as CASLQGGVGIYTEAFF. The sequence is built from TRBV2 and TRBJ1-1, with TRBD1 perhaps the D gene, on 6 matching bases. The germline V gene encodes CDR1 SNHLY and CDR2 FYNNEI. The CDR3 runs 16 amino acids, cysteine and phenylalanine included. The CDR3 DNA has 48 bases and is translated from base 1. A distance of 22 bases separates the germline ends of V and J, which lose 8 bases and 3 bases respectively.